This TCR beta chain was documented in a study of cytomegalovirus exposure and HLA in healthy donors. The study, taken as a whole, reports: Rates of TCR association differed by HLA locus in a later analysis, with DRB1 highest and HLA-C lowest. Association of a missense DCLRE1C variant with TCR beta V- and J-gene trimming was reported in a later analysis. In vitro experiments confirmed that a few CMV-associated chains were specific for CMV antigens. Cytomegalovirus status, reportedly, was diagnosed with high specificity and sensitivity by the classifier.

Primers included in the PCR were 60 Vbeta and 13 Jbeta primers. Libraries were prepared by immunoSEQ multiplex PCR; TCRdb keeps only in-frame clonotypes and omits some of them. The sample lists roughly 150,000 clones; around three quarters were seen once. As for this clone: Its antigen remains unidentified.

Trimming pared 9 bases from V and 4 bases from J, leaving 18 bases between. This CDR3 is built from 14 residues. The germline gives CDR1 MDHEN, CDR2 SYDVKM. Sequenced sample: PBMCs. The chain couples TRBV28 to TRBJ1-1; D perhaps matches TRBD1 (5 bases). The TCR was taken from a woman between 40 and 55 years old in good health and CMV-seropositive. This CDR3 reads CASLLRGGVTEAFF. The CDR3 nucleotides read TGTGCCAGTCTGCTTCGGGGGGGTGTCACTGAAGCTTTCTTT.